This T cell receptor (beta chain) derives from a study of blood T cell repertoires in COVID-19. Overall study context: PBMCs, B-cell-depleted T cells, or T cells provided the cDNA or gDNA that made up the material.

The table lists this clone with a count of one. As processed by the authors: Reference gene primer amplification gave estimated nucleated cell counts. The data were produced by immunoSEQ multiplex PCR, yet TCRdb's version contains in-frame clones alone and is incomplete. The DNA was the basis for D and trimming; V, J and clone size are from that table. The sample lists about 250,000 clones, around 85% occurring once. Participants' own reports of clinical history determined their cohort assignment. The CDR3 is made up of 12 amino acids. V was shortened by 1 base and J by 6 bases, with 6 bases between the two germline ends. Germline V gene data show CDR1 as SGHRS and CDR2 as YFSETQ.

This chain joins TRBV5-1 and TRBJ2-3, with D hard to call. Source material: PBMCs or T cells enriched from blood (not recorded which). This clonotype was sampled from a woman between 50 and 59 years old with acute COVID-19. As DNA, the CDR3 is TGCGCCAGCAGCTTGTCCGGGGATACGCAGTATTTT. Protein: CASSLSGDTQYF.